This TCR beta chain was recorded in a study of sequential checkpoint blockade in melanoma. The treatment is: randomized to nivolumab then ipilimumab (arm A) or the reverse (arm B). Sequencing used immunoSEQ multiplex PCR; TCRdb keeps in-frame clones, though not all of them. The table shows 35,000 to 40,000 clones, with 70% to 90% occurring only once. Germline assignment: CDR1 SQVTM and CDR2 ANQGSEA. Trimming shortened V by 1 base and J by 7 bases, and 10 bases separated the two germline ends. This CDR3 has 12 residues. This clonotype was sampled from a human donor with melanoma. The source was CD8+ T cells sorted from blood (inferred from file names), collected from a patient given nivolumab and ipilimumab in sequence. The genes are TRBV29-1 and TRBJ1-2; a weak D match, TRBD1 (6 bases). CDR3: CSVEGTALGYTF. The CDR3 DNA is TGCAGCGTTGAAGGGACAGCCCTTGGCTACACCTTC.